One and the same sample provided the 27 T cell receptor beta chains below, sequenced in a study of cytomegalovirus exposure and HLA in healthy donors. PCR primers comprised 60 Vbeta and 13 Jbeta primers. The method was immunoSEQ multiplex PCR; TCRdb's version includes in-frame clones alone and lacks a portion of them. The table lists some 190,000 clones, approximately 83% of them singletons. Sequenced material: PBMCs. The origin of the receptors is a boy between 2 and 10 years old in good health and CMV-seronegative.

This chain uses TRBV19 with TRBJ1-4, with 9 bases that match TRBD1. V dropped 2 bases and J dropped 3; count of bases not matched to a gene: 7. The CDR3 runs 17 residues. The germline gives CDR1 LNHDA, CDR2 SQIVND (reference sequence). The CDR3 sequence: CASSIITGGSANEKLFF. The CDR3 DNA reads as TGTGCCAGTAGTATAATAACAGGGGGCTCGGCTAATGAAAAACTGTTTTTT.

This clone was counted only a few times. The chain links TRBV6-5 to TRBJ1-1; D gene ambiguous. V was pared by 0 bases and J by 5 bases, with 10 bases between. CDR1 MNHEY and CDR2 SVGAGI come from the germline V gene. The CDR3 consists of 14 residues. CDR3 coding DNA: TGTGCCAGCAGTTACTCCGAGGGTACGACTGAAGCTTTCTTT. It codes for CASSYSEGTTEAFF.

The V and J genes are TRBV9 and TRBJ2-7, with D tentatively TRBD1 (5 bases). Per germline, CDR1 SGDLS and CDR2 YYNGEE. Trimming took off 3 bases at V and 4 bases at J, with 17 bases between the two ends. CDR3 length: 15 amino acids. The CDR3 DNA reads TGTGCCAGCAGCGCTGACAGAAAAAGCCCTTACGAGCAGTACTTC. Translation: CASSADRKSPYEQYF.

V usage is TRBV6-5 and J usage is TRBJ1-1; 8 bases line up with TRBD1. V was pared by 4 bases and J by 4 bases, with 5 bases of the junction left unmatched. The CDR3 sequence is 14 residues long. Germline V gene sequence: CDR1 MNHEY, CDR2 SVGAGI. The CDR3 bases are TGTGCCAGCAGTTCCCCAGGACAGGGCACTGAAGCTTTCTTT. Amino acids: CASSSPGQGTEAFF.

This clone was detected once. The chain employs TRBV29-1 and TRBJ2-7, with 8 bases fitting TRBD1. This CDR3 comprises 14 residues. The V gene end was trimmed by 6 bases and the J gene end by 2 bases; junction bases not matched to a gene: 9. In germline, CDR1 is SQVTM, CDR2 ANQGSEA. The CDR3 spells CSVRWVQGAYEQYF. CDR3 DNA: TGCAGCGTCCGGTGGGTACAGGGGGCCTACGAGCAGTACTTC.

The chain joins TRBV10-2 to TRBJ2-1, with 7 bases matching TRBD2. This CDR3 is built from 16 residues. CDR1 is WSHSY and CDR2 is SAAADI in the germline V gene. V shed 1 base, J shed 0 bases, and the junction held 3 bases outside the gene matches. Written as DNA, the CDR3 is TGCGCCAGCAGTGAGTTGCGGGGGAGCTCCTACAATGAGCAGTTCTTC. Encoded protein: CASSELRGSSYNEQFF.

This rearrangement joins TRBV12-5 to TRBJ1-5, with D tentatively TRBD1 (5 bases). The CDR3 has 15 residues. CDR1 and CDR2 (germline): LGHNT, FRNRAP. V was cut by 3 bases and J by 4 bases, with 13 bases left in between. The CDR3 DNA follows: TGTGCTAGTGGTTTCCTTCAGGGAAAAAATCAGCCCCAGCATTTT. Translation: CASGFLQGKNQPQHF.

This clone was picked up one time. Other nucleotide sequences from this sample produce the same CDR3. CDR3 region: CAWSVLAAGELFF. The DNA of the CDR3 is TGTGCCTGGAGTGTACTTGCTGCCGGGGAGCTGTTTTTT. The V call is TRBV30, the J call TRBJ2-2; D is ambiguous. The CDR3 is 13 amino acids. The V end lost 0 bases, the J end lost 6 bases, and 8 bases lay between the germline ends. Germline V gene lookup returns CDR1 GTSNPN and CDR2 SVGIG (reference sequence).

V usage is TRBV19 and J usage is TRBJ1-4; 8 positions agree with TRBD1. In germline, CDR1 is LNHDA, CDR2 SQIVND (reference sequence). J was trimmed by 6 bases and V by 1 base; bases with no gene match: 1. This CDR3 is built from 14 residues. The CDR3 region is CASSIGRGHEKLFF. The CDR3 DNA is TGTGCCAGTAGTATAGGCAGGGGGCATGAAAAACTGTTTTTT.

V usage is TRBV14 and J usage is TRBJ2-7; TRBD1 might be the D (6 bases). Between the trimmed V and J ends, which lost 1 base and 3 bases, there was a span of 31 bases. Germline lookup yields CDR1 SGHDN and CDR2 FVKESK. There are 21 residues in the CDR3. In DNA, the CDR3 is TGTGCCAGCAGCCAAGTGCTGGACTGCACCGGGACATCTTTTGGGGGCTACGAGCAGTACGTC. Protein sequence: CASSQVLDCTGTSFGGYEQYV.

The gene calls are TRBV21-1 and TRBJ1-1; TRBD1 is the table's D call and was not checked against the DNA. TRBV21-1 corresponds to a pseudogene. The CDR3 totals 15 residues. CDR3 in amino acids: CASSASGTGGTEAFF. The CDR3 DNA reads as TGTGCCAGCAGCGCCTCCGGGACAGGGGGGACTGAAGCTTTCTTT.

This clone has just one count. The chain couples TRBV5-6 to TRBJ2-4; D unclear. The CDR3 length is 12 residues. Germline assignment: CDR1 SGHDT and CDR2 YYEEEE. The V end lost 0 bases, the J end lost 7 bases, and 5 bases lay between the germline ends. CDR3 nucleotide sequence: TGTGCCAGCAGCTTGGGGGCGAACATTCAGTACTTC. This sequence encodes CASSLGANIQYF.

This sequence joins TRBV30 and TRBJ2-2, with 8 bases that match TRBD2. Trimming took 2 bases from V and 3 from J; bases not matched to a gene: 11. The germline CDR1 and CDR2 sequences are GTSNPN and SVGIG (reference sequence). The CDR3 spans 17 residues. This CDR3 reads CAWSTGGGGPYTGELFF. The CDR3 nucleotides read TGTGCCTGGAGTACCGGGGGGGGCGGACCCTACACCGGGGAGCTGTTTTTT. The full variable domain, with the rest looked up from reference TRBV30 and TRBJ2-2, is SQTIHQWPATLVQPVGSPLSLECTVEGTSNPNLYWYRQAAGRGLQLLFYSVGIGQISSEVPQNLSASRPQDRQFILSSKKLLLSDSGFYLCAWSTGGGGPYTGELFFGEGSRLTVL.

The chain has TRBV5-6 and TRBJ1-2, with D uncertain. The ends were cut back, 0 bases at V and 2 bases at J, with 8 bases in the middle. CDR1 and CDR2 from the germline V gene are SGHDT and YYEEEE. This CDR3 region has 14 residues. In DNA, the CDR3 is TGTGCCAGCAGCTTGGGGTCACAGAACTATGGCTACACCTTC. As protein: CASSLGSQNYGYTF.

The CDR3 is CASSSVGGYTF. In nucleotides, the CDR3 is TGTGCCAGTAGTTCGGTCGGTGGCTACACCTTC. The V gene is TRBV19, the J gene TRBJ1-2; D gene uncertain. Trimming took off 5 bases at V and 7 bases at J, with 8 bases between the two ends. Germline assignment: CDR1 LNHDA and CDR2 SQIVND (reference sequence). The CDR3 is 11 residues long.

The chain recombines TRBV7-9 with TRBJ2-5; 8 bases are shared with TRBD2. The germline V gene encodes CDR1 SEHNR and CDR2 FQNEAQ (reference sequence). There are 15 residues in the CDR3. With 1 base clipped from V and 3 bases from J, the junction kept 4 bases outside the gene matches. In DNA form, the CDR3 reads TGTGCCAGCAGCTTAGACTTGCGGGGGGAAGAGACCCAGTACTTC. Residues: CASSLDLRGEETQYF.

The table lists this clone with a few counts. This rearrangement joins TRBV14 to TRBJ2-7; D gene unclear. This CDR3 contains 12 residues. Germline CDR1 and CDR2: SGHDN and FVKESK. The ends were cut back, 6 bases at V and 6 bases at J, with 12 bases in the middle. CDR3 sequence reads: CASSLEGGEQYV. CDR3 nucleotide sequence: TGTGCCAGCAGTTTGGAAGGCGGCGAGCAGTACGTC.

The rearrangement uses TRBV7-2 and TRBJ1-1; D remains unclear. Per the germline V gene, CDR1 is SGHTA and CDR2 is FQGNSA. V gave up 2 bases and J gave up 6 bases, with 10 bases separating them. This CDR3 is 13 amino acids long. The CDR3 loop is CASSLKAGPEAFF. DNA of the CDR3: TGTGCCAGCAGCTTAAAGGCGGGTCCTGAAGCTTTCTTT.

The chain links TRBV4-2 to TRBJ2-7; D is ambiguous. This CDR3 comprises 14 residues. Germline CDR1 and CDR2: LGHNA and YNFKEQ. Trimming cost V 1 base and J 0 bases, with 7 bases left between them. For the CDR3, the DNA is TGTGCCAGCAGCCAAGTACCCAGCTCCTACGAGCAGTACTTC. The encoded protein is CASSQVPSSYEQYF.

This chain connects TRBV7-2 to TRBJ2-3; the match to TRBD2 covers 12 bases. With 3 bases clipped from V and 3 bases from J, the junction kept 4 bases outside the gene matches. The length of the CDR3 is 16 residues. From germline, CDR1 is SGHTA and CDR2 FQGNSA. The CDR3 DNA follows: TGTGCCAGCAGCTTGCTAGCGGGAGGGAGGACAGATACGCAGTATTTT. It encodes CASSLLAGGRTDTQYF.

J is TRBJ1-4 and V is TRBV30; D remains unclear. The germline V gene encodes CDR1 GTSNPN and CDR2 SVGIG (reference sequence). CDR3 length equals 13 residues. V lost 2 bases to trimming and J lost 4 bases, with 8 bases between them. The CDR3 region is CAWSSRRNEKLFF. The CDR3 DNA sequence: TGTGCCTGGAGTAGCAGGCGTAATGAAAAACTGTTTTTT.

This clone was observed once. This chain joins TRBV6-5 and TRBJ1-2; D call uncertain. CDR1 and CDR2 (germline): MNHEY, SVGAGI. The CDR3 contains 14 residues. Trimming shortened V by 6 bases and J by 8 bases, and 19 bases separated the two germline ends. Here the CDR3 DNA reads TGTGCCAGCAGAGGCGTAAACAGCCACCTCGGCTACACCTTC. Translation: CASRGVNSHLGYTF.

The chain employs TRBV2 and TRBJ2-2; the D is unclear. In germline, CDR1 is SNHLY, CDR2 FYNNEI. The ends were cut back, 6 bases at V and 5 bases at J, with 13 bases in the middle. This CDR3 is 14 amino acids long. DNA for the CDR3: TGTGCCAGCAGGCTAGAATCCGAAACCGGGGAGCTGTTTTTT. This gives the protein CASRLESETGELFF.

The V call is TRBV9, the J call TRBJ2-2, with D perhaps TRBD2 (5 bases). This CDR3 spans 14 amino acids. The germline gives CDR1 SGDLS, CDR2 YYNGEE. The V and J ends lost 4 bases and 4 bases respectively, with 11 bases between them. CDR3 nucleotide sequence: TGTGCCAGCAGCCCGGGGTGGAGCACCGGGGAGCTGTTTTTT. The encoded protein is CASSPGWSTGELFF.

Points on this clone: A read error may produce the germline difference seen at one junction end. This chain connects TRBV5-1 to TRBJ1-1, with D unresolved. From germline, CDR1 is SGHRS and CDR2 YFSETQ. This CDR3 comprises 12 residues. This chain's CDR3 is CASSLFGVRRRF. CDR3 in DNA: TGCGCCAGCAGCTTATTCGGGGTGAGGCGGAGATTT. The entire variable domain, with the rest obtained from reference TRBV5-1 and TRBJ1-1, is as follows: KAGVTQTPRYLIKTRGQQVTLSCSPISGHRSVSWYQQTPGQGLQFLFEYFSETQRNKGNFPGRFSGRQFSNSRSEMNVSTLELGDSALYLCASSLFGVRRRFGQGTRLTVV.

This clone has only one observation. The chain couples TRBV11-2 to TRBJ2-7; perhaps TRBD1 as D (5 bases). Per the germline V gene, CDR1 is SGHAT and CDR2 is FQNNGV. The CDR3 is made up of 12 amino acids. V was trimmed by 2 bases and J by 4 bases, leaving 6 bases between them. CDR3: CASSLQGYEQYV. CDR3 DNA: TGTGCCAGCAGCTTACAGGGTTACGAGCAGTACGTC.

The chain employs TRBV6-4 and TRBJ2-5, with a tentative D call TRBD2 (6 bases). The CDR3 length is 15 residues. Trimming pared 10 bases from V and 2 bases from J, leaving 20 bases between. The germline gives CDR1 MRHNA, CDR2 SNTAGT. This CDR3 reads CANRGLERVQETQYF. In DNA, the CDR3 is TGTGCCAACAGAGGGTTGGAGCGGGTTCAAGAGACCCAGTACTTC.